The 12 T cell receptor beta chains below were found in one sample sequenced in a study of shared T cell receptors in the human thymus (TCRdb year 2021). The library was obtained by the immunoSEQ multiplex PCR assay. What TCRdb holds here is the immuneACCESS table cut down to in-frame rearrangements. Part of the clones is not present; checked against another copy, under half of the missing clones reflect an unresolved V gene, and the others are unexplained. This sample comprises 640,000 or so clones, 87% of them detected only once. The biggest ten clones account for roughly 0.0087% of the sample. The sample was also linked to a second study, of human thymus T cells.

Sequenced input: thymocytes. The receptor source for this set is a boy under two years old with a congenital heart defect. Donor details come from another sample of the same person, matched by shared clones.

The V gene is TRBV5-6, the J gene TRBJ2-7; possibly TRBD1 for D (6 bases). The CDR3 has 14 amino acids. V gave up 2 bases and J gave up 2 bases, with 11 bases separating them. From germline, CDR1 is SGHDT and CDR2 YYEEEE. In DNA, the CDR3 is TGTGCCAGCAGCTTCGGACAGTCGCCCTACGAGCAGTACTTC. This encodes CASSFGQSPYEQYF.

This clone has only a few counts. DNA of the CDR3: TGTGCCACCCTGGGGGGGCTATATGGCTACACCTTC. It translates to CATLGGLYGYTF. This chain joins TRBV7-8 and TRBJ1-2; D possibly corresponds to TRBD1 (6 bases). The germline V gene encodes CDR1 SGHVS and CDR2 FQNEAQ. The V end lost 10 bases, the J end lost 5 bases, and 14 bases lay between the germline ends. The CDR3 has 12 residues.

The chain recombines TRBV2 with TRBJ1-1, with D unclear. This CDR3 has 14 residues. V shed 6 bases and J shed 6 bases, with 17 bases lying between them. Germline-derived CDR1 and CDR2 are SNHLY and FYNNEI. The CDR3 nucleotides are TGTGCCAGCAGCGCTCCGACATTTTGGTCTGAAGCTTTCTTT. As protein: CASSAPTFWSEAFF.

The CDR3 sequence: CASSEAGATHTEAFF. The CDR3 region has the DNA TGTGCCAGCAGTGAGGCAGGGGCAACGCACACTGAAGCTTTCTTT. This chain links TRBV2 with TRBJ1-1; TRBD1 might be the D (6 bases). V was clipped by 3 bases and J by 3 bases, with 14 bases between them. The CDR3 has 15 amino acids. Germline lookup yields CDR1 SNHLY and CDR2 FYNNEI.

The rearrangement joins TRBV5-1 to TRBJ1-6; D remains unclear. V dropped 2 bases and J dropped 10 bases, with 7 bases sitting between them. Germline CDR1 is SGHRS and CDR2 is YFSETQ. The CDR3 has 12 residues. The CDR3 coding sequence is TGCGCCAGCAGCTTTGACGGGTCACCCCTCCACTTT. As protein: CASSFDGSPLHF.

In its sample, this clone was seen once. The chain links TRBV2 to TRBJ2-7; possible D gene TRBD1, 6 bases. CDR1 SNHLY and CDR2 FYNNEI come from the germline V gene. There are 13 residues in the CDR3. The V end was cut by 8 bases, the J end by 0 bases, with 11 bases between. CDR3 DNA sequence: TGTGCCAGCGGACAGCCAAGCTCCTACGAGCAGTACTTC. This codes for CASGQPSSYEQYF. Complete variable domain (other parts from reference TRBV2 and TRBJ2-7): EPEVTQTPSHQVTQMGQEVILRCVPISNHLYFYWYRQILGQKVEFLVSFYNNEISEKSEIFDDQFSVERPDGSNFTLKIRSTKLEDSAMYFCASGQPSSYEQYFGPGTRLTVT.

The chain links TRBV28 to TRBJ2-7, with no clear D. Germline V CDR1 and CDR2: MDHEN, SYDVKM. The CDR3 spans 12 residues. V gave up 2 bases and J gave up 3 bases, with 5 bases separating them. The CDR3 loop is CASSLVLYEQYF. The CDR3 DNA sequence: TGTGCCAGCAGTTTAGTTCTCTACGAGCAGTACTTC.

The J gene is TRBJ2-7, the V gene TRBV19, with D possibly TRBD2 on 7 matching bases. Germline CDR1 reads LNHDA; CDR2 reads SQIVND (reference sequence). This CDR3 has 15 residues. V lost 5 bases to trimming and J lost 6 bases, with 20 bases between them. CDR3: CASSPPGGQPGEQYF. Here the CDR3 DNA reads TGTGCCAGTAGTCCCCCGGGGGGCCAACCGGGCGAGCAGTACTTC.

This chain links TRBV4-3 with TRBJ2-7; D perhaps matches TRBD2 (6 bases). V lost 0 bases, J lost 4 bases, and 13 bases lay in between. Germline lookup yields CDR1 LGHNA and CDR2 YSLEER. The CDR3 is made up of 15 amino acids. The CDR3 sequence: CASSQDDEGTYEQYF. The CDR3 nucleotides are TGCGCCAGCAGCCAAGATGACGAGGGGACTTACGAGCAGTACTTC.

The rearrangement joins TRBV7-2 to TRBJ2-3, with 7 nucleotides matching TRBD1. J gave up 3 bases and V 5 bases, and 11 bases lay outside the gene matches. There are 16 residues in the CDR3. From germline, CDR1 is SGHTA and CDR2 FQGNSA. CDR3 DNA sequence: TGTGCCAGCAGCCTAGGGACAGACAGTCTTACAGATACGCAGTATTTT. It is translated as CASSLGTDSLTDTQYF.

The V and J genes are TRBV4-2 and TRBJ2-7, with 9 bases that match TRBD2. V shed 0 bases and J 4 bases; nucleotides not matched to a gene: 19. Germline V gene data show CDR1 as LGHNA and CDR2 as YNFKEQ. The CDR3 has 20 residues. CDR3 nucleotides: TGTGCCAGCAGCCAAGATCTAAAGCGGGGGGCCCCCCTGCGTAATTACGAGCAGTACTTC. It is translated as CASSQDLKRGAPLRNYEQYF.

CDR3 amino acids: CASSMEPGLAGPYNEQFF. The CDR3 region has the DNA TGTGCCAGTAGTATGGAACCGGGACTAGCGGGACCCTACAATGAGCAGTTCTTC. V and J are TRBV19 and TRBJ2-1; 13 bases map to TRBD2. There are 18 residues in the CDR3. Germline V gene lookup returns CDR1 LNHDA and CDR2 SQIVND (reference sequence). V lost 3 bases and J lost 2; bases outside the gene matches: 7. The full variable domain, rest sourced from reference TRBV19 and TRBJ2-1, is DGGITQSPKYLFRKEGQNVTLSCEQNLNHDAMYWYRQDPGQGLRLIYYSQIVNDFQKGDIAEGYSVSREKKESFPLTVTSAQKNPTAFYLCASSMEPGLAGPYNEQFFGPGTRLTVL.